This passage covers 22 T cell receptor beta chains from one sample sequenced in a study of blood T cell repertoires in COVID-19. The assay was immunoSEQ multiplex PCR, and TCRdb's table has in-frame clones only and misses some. Of 150,000 to 200,000 clones detected, approximately 79% appear once; the ten largest clones hold around a fifth. The sample consisted of peripheral blood. These receptors all stem from a woman aged 80 or over with acute or convalescent COVID-19.

This clone came up a few times. The chain employs TRBV4-2 and TRBJ2-2; the match to TRBD2 covers 12 bases. Germline V gives CDR1 LGHNA, CDR2 YNFKEQ. V shed 0 bases, J shed 7 bases, and the junction held 6 bases outside the gene matches. There are 17 residues in the CDR3. CDR3 sequence (DNA): TGTGCCAGCAGCCAAGATAGGCTAGCGGGGGGGATCGGGGAGCTGTTTTTT. Protein sequence: CASSQDRLAGGIGELFF.

The chain is built from TRBV28 and TRBJ2-2; tentative D call: TRBD2 (6 bases). The CDR3 is 15 amino acids. Germline V gives CDR1 MDHEN, CDR2 SYDVKM. Trimming pared 7 bases from V and 0 bases from J, leaving 12 bases between. The CDR3 loop reads CASTSSATNTGELFF. CDR3 coding DNA: TGTGCCAGCACTTCTAGCGCTACGAACACCGGGGAGCTGTTTTTT.

The chain couples TRBV20-1 to TRBJ2-3, with 14 bases fitting TRBD2. V was clipped by 3 bases and J by 0 bases; unmatched bases: 11. The germline CDR1 and CDR2 sequences are DFQATT and SNEGSKA (reference sequence). The CDR3 has 19 residues. In DNA form, the CDR3 reads TGCAGTGCTAGTCCCGGGACTAGCGGGAGAGCTTCTAGCACAGATACGCAGTATTTT. Translated, it gives CSASPGTSGRASSTDTQYF.

The V and J genes are TRBV30 and TRBJ1-2, with TRBD1 matching 7 bases. With V trimmed by 2 bases and J by 5 bases, 14 bases remained unmatched. This CDR3 region has 16 residues. The germline V gene encodes CDR1 GTSNPN and CDR2 SVGIG (reference sequence). CDR3 nucleotide sequence: TGTGCCTGGAGTTGGGGGTCGACAGGGCTCGGGTATGGCTACACCTTC. This translates into CAWSWGSTGLGYGYTF.

The rearrangement uses TRBV24-1 and TRBJ1-5, with TRBD1 identical over 8 bases. The CDR3 is 19 amino acids. Germline V CDR1 and CDR2: KGHDR, SFDVKD. With V trimmed by 4 bases and J by 0 bases, 13 bases remained unmatched. CDR3 region: CATSDPFGTGFLSNQPQHF. Here the CDR3 DNA reads TGTGCCACCAGTGACCCGTTCGGGACAGGCTTTCTTAGCAATCAGCCCCAGCATTTT.

This chain joins TRBV11-2 and TRBJ2-5, with 7 bases matching TRBD2. The CDR3 sequence is 15 residues long. The trim removed 5 bases at V and 3 bases at J, leaving 9 bases unmatched. Germline V CDR1 and CDR2: SGHAT, FQNNGV. The CDR3 DNA reads TGTGCCAGCAGCCTAGGGAGCGGGACTAAAGAGACCCAGTACTTC. Translating it yields CASSLGSGTKETQYF.

The chain joins TRBV6-5 to TRBJ2-3; 8 bases line up with TRBD2. Trimming removed 4 bases from V and 6 bases from J; junction bases left unmatched: 9. The CDR3 extends over 15 amino acids. CDR1 MNHEY and CDR2 SVGAGI come from the germline V gene. The CDR3 here is CASSSPGGGVDTQYF. The CDR3 DNA follows: TGTGCCAGCAGTTCCCCGGGAGGGGGGGTGGATACGCAGTATTTT.

The table lists this clone with a count of one. The chain couples TRBV5-4 to TRBJ2-5; 10 positions match TRBD2. This CDR3 comprises 15 residues. The V gene's germline CDR1 is SGHNT and CDR2 YYREEE (reference sequence). Losses at the gene ends were 2 bases for V and 5 bases for J; bases not matched to a gene: 6. The CDR3 region has the DNA TGTGCCAGCAGCTTAGCGGGGGGGCCAGTCGAGACCCAGTACTTC. Its protein product is CASSLAGGPVETQYF.

The J gene is TRBJ1-4, the V gene TRBV29-1; 9 positions match TRBD1. The CDR3 extends over 14 amino acids. Looked up from germline, CDR1 is SQVTM and CDR2 is ANQGSEA. Trimming took 4 bases from V and 4 from J; bases not matched to a gene: 4. CDR3 protein: CSVGAGQGNEKLFF. Written as DNA, the CDR3 is TGCAGCGTTGGTGCGGGACAGGGTAATGAAAAACTGTTTTTT.

The chain is built from TRBV6-2 or TRBV6-3 and TRBJ1-5; a possible D gene is TRBD1 (6 bases). The CDR3 is made up of 13 amino acids. Germline CDR1 is MNHEY and CDR2 is SVGEGT. V was shortened by 5 bases and J by 7 bases, with 12 bases between the two germline ends. CDR3 bases: TGTGCCAGCAGTGACAGGTCGGGACAGCCCCAGCATTTT. This encodes CASSDRSGQPQHF.

This chain joins TRBV7-7 and TRBJ2-1; a possible D gene is TRBD1 (6 bases). Germline CDR1 is SSHAT and CDR2 is FNYEAQ (reference sequence). The length of the CDR3 is 13 residues. Here the CDR3 DNA reads TGTGCTAGCTCGGAGGACAGCTACAATGAGCAGTTCTTC. It codes for CASSEDSYNEQFF. The complete variable domain, with remaining parts taken from reference TRBV7-7 and TRBJ2-1, reads GAGVSQSPRYKVTKRGQDVTLRCDPISSHATLYWYQQALGQGPEFLTYFNYEAQPDKSGLPSDRFSAERPEGSISTLTIQRTEQRDSAMYRCASSEDSYNEQFFGPGTRLTVL.

CDR3 DNA: TGTGCCAGTAGTTCCCCGACAGGATACTCCTACGAGCAGTACTTC. Amino acids: CASSSPTGYSYEQYF. J is TRBJ2-7 and V is TRBV19; tentative D call: TRBD1 (6 bases). Deletions cut 5 bases from V and 0 bases from J, with 14 bases between. The CDR3 consists of 15 residues. Germline V CDR1 and CDR2: LNHDA, SQIVND (reference sequence). The full variable domain, rest sourced from reference TRBV19 and TRBJ2-7, is DGGITQSPKYLFRKEGQNVTLSCEQNLNHDAMYWYRQDPGQGLRLIYYSQIVNDFQKGDIAEGYSVSREKKESFPLTVTSAQKNPTAFYLCASSSPTGYSYEQYFGPGTRLTVT.

The rearrangement joins TRBV24-1 to TRBJ2-1; D call uncertain. The V gene's germline CDR1 is KGHDR and CDR2 SFDVKD. The CDR3 is 19 residues long. Trimming stripped 0 bases from V and 0 bases from J, with 17 bases between. The CDR3 DNA is TGTGCCACCAGTGATTTGTTTACCACCCGAACTACCTCCTACAATGAGCAGTTCTTC. Translating it yields CATSDLFTTRTTSYNEQFF.

This chain links TRBV6-6 with TRBJ1-2; tentative D call: TRBD1 (5 bases). The CDR3 spans 14 residues. V lost 4 bases, J lost 4 bases, and 13 bases lay in between. Germline V lookup: CDR1 MNHNY, CDR2 SVGAGI (reference sequence). CDR3 sequence: CASSLQARVYGYTF. The CDR3 nucleotides read TGTGCCAGCAGTTTGCAAGCCAGGGTCTATGGCTACACCTTC.

This chain links TRBV7-9 with TRBJ1-1; 9 nucleotides agree with TRBD1. V shed 4 bases, J shed 5 bases, and the junction held 14 bases outside the gene matches. The CDR3 sequence is 17 residues long. CDR1 SEHNR and CDR2 FQNEAQ come from the germline V gene (reference sequence). CDR3 sequence (DNA): TGTGCCAGCAGCTCGCCCCCGGGACAGGGAGGGGATACTGAAGCTTTCTTT. Encoded protein: CASSSPPGQGGDTEAFF.

The V gene is TRBV15, the J gene TRBJ2-5, with TRBD1 matching 9 bases. The V and J ends lost 8 bases and 5 bases, in that order; junction bases with no gene match: 9. Germline V gene data show CDR1 as LNHNV and CDR2 as YYDKDF (reference sequence). The CDR3 loop spans 14 amino acids. Here the CDR3 reads CATAPGQGTETQYF. The DNA of the CDR3 is TGTGCCACCGCACCGGGACAGGGTACGGAGACCCAGTACTTC.

The chain has TRBV13 and TRBJ2-5; perhaps TRBD2 as D (5 bases). Trimming shortened V by 3 bases and J by 1 base, and 18 bases separated the two germline ends. This CDR3 region has 17 residues. Germline CDR1 PRHDT, CDR2 FYEKMQ (reference sequence). CDR3 in DNA: TGTGCCAGCAGCTTCGGTGTGGGAGTTGCCCCCCAAGAGACCCAGTACTTC. Amino acids: CASSFGVGVAPQETQYF.

The chain employs TRBV9 and TRBJ2-1, with a weak D call TRBD1 (7 bases). V gave up 6 bases and J gave up 1 base, with 14 bases separating them. The CDR3 is made up of 15 amino acids. In germline, CDR1 is SGDLS, CDR2 YYNGEE. The CDR3 is CASMRDSTSYNEQFF. As DNA, the CDR3 is TGTGCCAGCATGCGGGACAGCACTTCCTACAATGAGCAGTTCTTC.

The chain joins TRBV24-1 to TRBJ2-1, with D maybe TRBD1 (5 bases). With 10 bases removed from V and 8 bases from J, the gap between germline ends came to 14 bases. The CDR3 is made up of 12 amino acids. Per the germline V gene, CDR1 is KGHDR and CDR2 is SFDVKD. The CDR3 sequence: CATDSGFDEQFF. The CDR3 DNA reads TGTGCCACTGACAGTGGTTTCGATGAGCAGTTCTTC.

This clone was detected only a few times. The V call is TRBV29-1, the J call TRBJ1-1, with TRBD1 matching over 8 bases. In germline, CDR1 is SQVTM, CDR2 ANQGSEA. Germline trimming cut 7 bases from V and 0 bases from J; bases unmatched to any gene: 22. The CDR3 sequence is 19 residues long. CDR3 protein: CSAERTETWTGRLNTEAFF. The CDR3 coding sequence is TGCAGCGCCGAAAGGACTGAGACTTGGACAGGGAGGTTGAACACTGAAGCTTTCTTT. Variable domain in full (rest from reference TRBV29-1 and TRBJ1-1): SAVISQKPSRDICQRGTSLTIQCQVDSQVTMMFWYRQQPGQSLTLIATANQGSEATYESGFVIDKFPISRPNLTFSTLTVSNMSPEDSSIYLCSAERTETWTGRLNTEAFFGQGTRLTVV.

This clone has a single count. The chain employs TRBV15 and TRBJ2-7; a possible D gene is TRBD2 (6 bases). V lost 3 bases and J lost 3, with 12 bases in between. From germline, CDR1 is LNHNV and CDR2 YYDKDF (reference sequence). The CDR3 has 14 amino acids. In DNA, the CDR3 is TGTGCCACCAGCAGGGGGACTCACGGCTACGAGCAGTACTTC. As protein: CATSRGTHGYEQYF.

V and J are TRBV10-3 and TRBJ2-7, with 9 bases aligning to TRBD1. Trimming cost V 6 bases and J 0 bases; bases outside gene matches: 9. CDR3 length: 16 amino acids. CDR1 and CDR2 from the germline V gene are ENHRY and SYGVKD. The CDR3 nucleotides read TGTGCCATCAGGAGCTTTGGACAGGGGTTCTCCTACGAGCAGTACTTC. It yields the protein CAIRSFGQGFSYEQYF.